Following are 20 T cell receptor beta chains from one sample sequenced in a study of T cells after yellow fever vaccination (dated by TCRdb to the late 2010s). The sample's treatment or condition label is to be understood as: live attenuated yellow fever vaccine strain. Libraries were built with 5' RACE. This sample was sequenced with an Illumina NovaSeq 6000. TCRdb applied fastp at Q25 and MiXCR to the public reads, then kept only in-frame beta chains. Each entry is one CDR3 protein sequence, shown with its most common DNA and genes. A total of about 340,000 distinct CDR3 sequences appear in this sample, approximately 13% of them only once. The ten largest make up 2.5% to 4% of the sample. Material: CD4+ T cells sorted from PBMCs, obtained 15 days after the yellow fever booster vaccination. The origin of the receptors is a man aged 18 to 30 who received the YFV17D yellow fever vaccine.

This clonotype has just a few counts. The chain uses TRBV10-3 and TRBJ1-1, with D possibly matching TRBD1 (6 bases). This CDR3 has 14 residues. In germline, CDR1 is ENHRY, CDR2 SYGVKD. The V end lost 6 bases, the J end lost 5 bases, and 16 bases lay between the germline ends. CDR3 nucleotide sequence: TGTGCCATCAGGGGGCAGGGACAAGGGACTGAAGCTTTCTTT. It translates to CAIRGQGQGTEAFF.

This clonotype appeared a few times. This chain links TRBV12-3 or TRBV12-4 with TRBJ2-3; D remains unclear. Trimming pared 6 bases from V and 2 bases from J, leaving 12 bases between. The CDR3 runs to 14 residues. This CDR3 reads CASRAVADTDTQYF. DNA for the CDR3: TGTGCCAGCAGGGCGGTGGCGGACACAGATACGCAGTATTTT.

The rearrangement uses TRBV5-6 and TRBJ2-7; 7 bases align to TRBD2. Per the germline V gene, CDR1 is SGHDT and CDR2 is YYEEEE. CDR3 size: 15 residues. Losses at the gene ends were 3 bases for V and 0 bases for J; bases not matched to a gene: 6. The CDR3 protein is CASSSASGPSYEQYF. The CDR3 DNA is TGTGCCAGCAGCTCCGCTAGCGGCCCCTCCTACGAGCAGTACTTC. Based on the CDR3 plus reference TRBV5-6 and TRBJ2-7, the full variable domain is DAGVTQSPTHLIKTRGQQVTLRCSPKSGHDTVSWYQQALGQGPQFIFQYYEEEERQRGNFPDRFSGHQFPNYSSELNVNALLLGDSALYLCASSSASGPSYEQYFGPGTRLTVT.

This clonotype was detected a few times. CDR3 DNA: TGCGCCAGCAGCTTGGAAGGTTGGGATACGCAGTATTTT. Translated: CASSLEGWDTQYF. The chain recombines TRBV5-1 with TRBJ2-3; no clear D gene. The CDR3 runs to 13 residues. V was shortened by 0 bases and J by 6 bases, with 8 bases between the two germline ends. Per germline, CDR1 SGHRS and CDR2 YFSETQ.

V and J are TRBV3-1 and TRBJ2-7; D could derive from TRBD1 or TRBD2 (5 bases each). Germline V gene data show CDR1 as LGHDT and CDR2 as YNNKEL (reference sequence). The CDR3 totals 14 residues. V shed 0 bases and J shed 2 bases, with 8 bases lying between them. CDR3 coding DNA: TGTGCCAGCAGCCAAGAGGGACGCCCCTACGAGCAGTACTTC. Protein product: CASSQEGRPYEQYF.

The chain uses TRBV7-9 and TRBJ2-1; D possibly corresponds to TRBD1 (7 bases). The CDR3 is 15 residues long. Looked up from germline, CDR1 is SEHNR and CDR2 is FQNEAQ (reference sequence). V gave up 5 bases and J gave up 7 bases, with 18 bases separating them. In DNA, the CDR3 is TGTGCCAGCAGCCCTCGCGGGACAGCGAGAAATGAGCAGTTCTTC. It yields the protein CASSPRGTARNEQFF.

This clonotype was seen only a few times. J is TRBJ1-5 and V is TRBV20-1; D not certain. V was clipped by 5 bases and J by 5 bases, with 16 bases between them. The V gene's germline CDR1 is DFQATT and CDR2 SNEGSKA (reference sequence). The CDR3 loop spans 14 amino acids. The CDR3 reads CSASRWAAHQPQHF. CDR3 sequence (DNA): TGCAGTGCTTCTAGGTGGGCCGCTCATCAGCCCCAGCATTTT.

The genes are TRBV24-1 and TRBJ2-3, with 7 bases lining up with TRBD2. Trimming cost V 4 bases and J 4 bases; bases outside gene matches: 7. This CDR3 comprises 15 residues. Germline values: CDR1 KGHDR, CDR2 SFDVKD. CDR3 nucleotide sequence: TGTGCCACCAGTGACAAAGGGAGCGGGGCAGATACGCAGTATTTT. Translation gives CATSDKGSGADTQYF.

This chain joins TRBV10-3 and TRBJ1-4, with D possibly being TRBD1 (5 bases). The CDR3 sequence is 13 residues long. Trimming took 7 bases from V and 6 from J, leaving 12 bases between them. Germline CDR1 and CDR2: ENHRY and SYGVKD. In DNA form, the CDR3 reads TGTGCCATCACAGGGAATCGTGATGAAAAACTGTTTTTT. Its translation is CAITGNRDEKLFF.

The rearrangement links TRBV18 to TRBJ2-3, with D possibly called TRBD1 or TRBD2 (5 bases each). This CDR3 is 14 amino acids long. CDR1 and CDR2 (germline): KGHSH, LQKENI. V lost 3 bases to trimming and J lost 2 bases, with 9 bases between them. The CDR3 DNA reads TGTGCCAGCTCACCGGGGGATACCACAGATACGCAGTATTTT. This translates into CASSPGDTTDTQYF.

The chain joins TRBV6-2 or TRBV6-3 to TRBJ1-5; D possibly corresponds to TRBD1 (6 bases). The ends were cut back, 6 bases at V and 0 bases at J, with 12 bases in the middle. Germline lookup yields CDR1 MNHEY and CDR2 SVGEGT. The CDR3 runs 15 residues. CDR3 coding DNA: TGTGCCAGCAGAAGACAGGACCCTAGCAATCAGCCCCAGCATTTT. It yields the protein CASRRQDPSNQPQHF.

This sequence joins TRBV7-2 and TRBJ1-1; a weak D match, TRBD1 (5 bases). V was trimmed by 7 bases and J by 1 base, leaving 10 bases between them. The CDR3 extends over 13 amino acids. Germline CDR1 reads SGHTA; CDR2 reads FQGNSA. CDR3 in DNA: TGTGCCAGCAACCTCAGGGAGAACACTGAAGCTTTCTTT. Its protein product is CASNLRENTEAFF.

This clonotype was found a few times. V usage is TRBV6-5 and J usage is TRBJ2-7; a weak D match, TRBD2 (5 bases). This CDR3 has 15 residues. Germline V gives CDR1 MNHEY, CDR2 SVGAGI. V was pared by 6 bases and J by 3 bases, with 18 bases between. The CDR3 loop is CASSRPGIGFYEQYF. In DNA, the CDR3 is TGTGCCAGCAGCAGACCGGGAATAGGGTTCTACGAGCAGTACTTC.

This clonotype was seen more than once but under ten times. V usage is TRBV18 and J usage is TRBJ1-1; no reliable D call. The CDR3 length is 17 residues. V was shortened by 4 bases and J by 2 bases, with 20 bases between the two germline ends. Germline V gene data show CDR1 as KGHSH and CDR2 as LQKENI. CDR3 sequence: CASSRMEVNRGNTEAFF. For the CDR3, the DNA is TGTGCCAGCTCACGGATGGAGGTGAATCGGGGTAACACTGAAGCTTTCTTT.

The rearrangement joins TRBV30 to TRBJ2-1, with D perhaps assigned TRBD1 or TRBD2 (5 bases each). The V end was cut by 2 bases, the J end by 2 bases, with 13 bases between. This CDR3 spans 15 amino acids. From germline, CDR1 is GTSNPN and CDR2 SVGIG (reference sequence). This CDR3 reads CAWSIVRGPYNEQFF. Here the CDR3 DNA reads TGTGCCTGGAGTATCGTGAGGGGACCCTACAATGAGCAGTTCTTC.

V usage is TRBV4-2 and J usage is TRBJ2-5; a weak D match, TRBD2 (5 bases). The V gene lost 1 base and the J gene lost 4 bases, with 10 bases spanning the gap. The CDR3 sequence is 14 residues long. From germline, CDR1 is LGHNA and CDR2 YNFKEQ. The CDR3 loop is CASSQALRAETQYF. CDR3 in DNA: TGTGCCAGCAGCCAAGCCCTGCGGGCAGAGACCCAGTACTTC.

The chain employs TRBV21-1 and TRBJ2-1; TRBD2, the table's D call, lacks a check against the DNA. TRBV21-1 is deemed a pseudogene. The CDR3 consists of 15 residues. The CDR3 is CASSKPAPLAVGQFF. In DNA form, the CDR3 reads TGTGCCAGCAGCAAACCCGCCCCACTAGCGGTCGGGCAGTTCTTC.

As DNA, the CDR3 is TGTGCCAGCAGCTTCGGGGGAACCACTAATGAAAAACTGTTTTTT. Protein product: CASSFGGTTNEKLFF. The rearrangement joins TRBV9 to TRBJ1-4; the D gene is possibly TRBD1 (5 bases). Germline assignment: CDR1 SGDLS and CDR2 YYNGEE. The V end lost 4 bases, the J end lost 2 bases, and 12 bases lay between the germline ends. The CDR3 covers 15 residues.

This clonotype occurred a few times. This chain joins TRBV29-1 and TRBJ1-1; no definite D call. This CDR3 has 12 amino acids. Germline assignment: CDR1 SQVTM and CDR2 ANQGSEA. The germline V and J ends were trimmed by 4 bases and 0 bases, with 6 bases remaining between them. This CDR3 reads CSVGSMNTEAFF. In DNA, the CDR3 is TGCAGCGTTGGGAGCATGAACACTGAAGCTTTCTTT.

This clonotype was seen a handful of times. The CDR3 coding sequence is TGTGCCAGCAGCTTCATCGTGAGGGAAGGCTACACCTTC. Encoded protein: CASSFIVREGYTF. The chain couples TRBV7-2 to TRBJ1-2; D not certain. Germline V lookup: CDR1 SGHTA, CDR2 FQGNSA. This CDR3 is built from 13 residues. Trimming removed 3 bases from V and 8 bases from J, with 13 bases in between.